The 27 T cell receptor beta chains below come from one sample, sequenced in a study of CD8+CD57+ T cells in acquired aplastic anemia. Genomic DNA served as template for TCR beta VDJ and CDR3 profiling. Using its own MiXCR run on the reads, TCRdb lists one record per CDR3 protein. Here the sample spans some 410,000 distinct CDR3 sequences, around 72% being singletons. Material: sorted CD4+, CD8+, or CD8+CD57+ T cells (not recorded which) from PBMCs. The receptors here all came from a human donor in good health, serving as a control.

The chain employs TRBV7-9 and TRBJ2-5, with D hard to call. This CDR3 is 17 amino acids long. V was shortened by 8 bases and J by 2 bases, with 24 bases between the two germline ends. Germline V CDR1 and CDR2: SEHNR, FQNEAQ (reference sequence). CDR3 DNA: TGTGCCAGCGTCTACTCCGAGACCCACTACACTCAAGAGACCCAGTACTTC. Residues: CASVYSETHYTQETQYF.

J is TRBJ1-2 and V is TRBV5-1; D gene ambiguous. This CDR3 is 14 amino acids long. V was clipped by 6 bases and J by 7 bases, with 19 bases between them. From germline, CDR1 is SGHRS and CDR2 YFSETQ. In DNA form, the CDR3 reads TGCGCCAGCACCACCCTCCCGACAAGACCTGGCTACACCTTC. Its translation is CASTTLPTRPGYTF.

The chain combines TRBV10-3 with TRBJ1-2, with D unclear. Trimming removed 0 bases at V and 2 bases at J, with 10 bases between. CDR3 length equals 15 residues. The germline CDR1 and CDR2 sequences are ENHRY and SYGVKD. Here the CDR3 reads CAISESASGNYGYTF. The CDR3, as DNA: TGTGCCATCAGTGAGTCGGCTAGCGGGAACTATGGCTACACCTTC.

The gene calls are TRBV20-1 and TRBJ1-2, with 9 nucleotides matching TRBD1. This CDR3 has 14 amino acids. In germline, CDR1 is DFQATT, CDR2 SNEGSKA (reference sequence). The ends lost 2 bases at V and 8 bases at J; junction bases unmatched: 9. The CDR3 loop reads CSARYRGQGRGYTF. The CDR3 nucleotides are TGCAGTGCTAGATATAGGGGACAGGGTAGAGGCTACACCTTC.

This clonotype occurred many times. V and J are TRBV7-2 and TRBJ1-2; 11 nucleotides line up with TRBD1. CDR3 length: 15 residues. Germline-derived CDR1 and CDR2 are SGHTA and FQGNSA. V shed 5 bases and J 8 bases; nucleotides not matched to a gene: 10. The CDR3 region is CASSAGQGEVGGYTF. The DNA for the CDR3 is TGTGCCAGCAGCGCGGGACAGGGGGAAGTAGGAGGCTACACCTTC.

As concerns this clonotype: No conserved phenylalanine or tryptophan is present at the end of the CDR3, so a read error is the likely explanation. No DNA is shown, since the ends of the CDR3 on it are uncertain; the CDR3 is the one TCRdb lists. The chain uses TRBV7-2 and TRBJ2-7. Germline V lookup: CDR1 SGHTA, CDR2 FQGNSA. Inclusive of both ends, the CDR3 amounts to 13 amino acids. The CDR3 protein is CASSLAERDEYFL.

Turning to this clonotype: No conserved phenylalanine or tryptophan is present at the end of the CDR3, so a read error is the likely explanation. The DNA is left out, because the CDR3 cannot be placed on it with certainty; the CDR3 is given as TCRdb lists it. V gene TRBV7-2 combines with J gene TRBJ1-5; the table gives TRBD1 as D, unverified against the DNA. The CDR3 is 13 amino acids long, termini counted. The germline V gene has CDR1 SGHTA and CDR2 FQGNSA. CDR3 in amino acids: CASSLVGTGGNYG.

The J gene is TRBJ1-4, the V gene TRBV19, with TRBD1 as a possible D gene (6 bases). The CDR3 has 13 residues. Germline-derived CDR1 and CDR2 are LNHDA and SQIVND (reference sequence). With 5 bases removed from V and 7 bases from J, the gap between germline ends came to 11 bases. The CDR3 is CASSVQGGEKLFF. In nucleotides, the CDR3 is TGTGCCAGTAGTGTACAGGGTGGTGAAAAACTGTTTTTT. Filled out from reference TRBV19 and TRBJ1-4, the complete variable domain reads DGGITQSPKYLFRKEGQNVTLSCEQNLNHDAMYWYRQDPGQGLRLIYYSQIVNDFQKGDIAEGYSVSREKKESFPLTVTSAQKNPTAFYLCASSVQGGEKLFFGSGTQLSVL.

V usage is TRBV9 and J usage is TRBJ1-6; 9 bases agree with TRBD1. J was trimmed by 9 bases and V by 6 bases; bases with no gene match: 7. Germline V gene sequence: CDR1 SGDLS, CDR2 YYNGEE. The CDR3 consists of 14 residues. The CDR3 reads CASTPGTGFSPLHF. The DNA for the CDR3 is TGTGCCAGCACACCCGGGACAGGGTTTTCACCCCTCCACTTT.

The sample holds a few counts of this clonotype. The V gene is TRBV29-1, the J gene TRBJ2-3; 7 bases are shared with TRBD1. J gave up 2 bases and V 6 bases, and 5 bases lay outside the gene matches. Germline CDR1 and CDR2: SQVTM and ANQGSEA. The CDR3 totals 13 residues. CDR3 sequence: CSVSGQNTDTQYF. CDR3 in DNA: TGCAGCGTATCGGGACAGAACACAGATACGCAGTATTTT.

This chain links TRBV7-2 with TRBJ2-3; D remains unclear. V was clipped by 1 base and J by 6 bases, with 8 bases between them. CDR1 and CDR2 from the germline V gene are SGHTA and FQGNSA. This CDR3 is 13 amino acids long. The CDR3: CASSLVAADTQYF. In DNA form, the CDR3 reads TGTGCCAGCAGCTTAGTTGCAGCGGATACGCAGTATTTT. The entire variable domain, with the rest obtained from reference TRBV7-2 and TRBJ2-3, is as follows: GAGVSQSPSNKVTEKGKDVELRCDPISGHTALYWYRQSLGQGLEFLIYFQGNSAPDKSGLPSDRFSAERTGGSVSTLTIQRTQQEDSAVYLCASSLVAADTQYFGPGTRLTVL.

The chain carries TRBV6-1 and TRBJ1-3; D not resolved. Germline V gene lookup returns CDR1 MNHNS and CDR2 SASEGT. Trimming shortened V by 7 bases and J by 7 bases, and 17 bases separated the two germline ends. The CDR3 contains 14 residues. CDR3 residues: CASTFLRVGNTIYF. In DNA form, the CDR3 reads TGTGCCAGCACCTTTTTAAGGGTGGGGAACACCATATATTTT.

Notes on this clonotype: It is unclear where the CDR3 begins or ends on the DNA, so no DNA is shown, and the CDR3 is as TCRdb lists it. The V call is TRBV7-9, the J call TRBJ1-1; TRBD1, as called in the table, went unchecked against the DNA. The germline V gene encodes CDR1 SEHNR and CDR2 FQNEAQ (reference sequence). The CDR3 length is 15 residues, termini included. The CDR3 loop is CASSQRGGATPSVFF.

This clonotype was detected many times. The chain links TRBV6-5 to TRBJ2-7; TRBD2 matches at 8 bases. Germline-derived CDR1 and CDR2 are MNHEY and SVGAGI. Unmatched junction bases numbered 12, after V lost 5 bases and J lost 0 bases. The CDR3 covers 17 residues. This chain's CDR3 is CASSLFKSSGVSYEQYF. The CDR3 DNA sequence: TGTGCCAGCAGTCTATTTAAGAGTAGCGGGGTCTCCTACGAGCAGTACTTC.

Concerning this clonotype itself: The final CDR3 position lacks the conserved phenylalanine or tryptophan, pointing to a likely read error. The DNA is omitted, as the CDR3 cannot be located on it reliably, and the CDR3 follows TCRdb's listing. CDR3 protein: CASSLYGTLAESS. The V and J genes are TRBV7-2 and TRBJ1-2. CDR1 is SGHTA, CDR2 FQGNSA, per germline. Termini included, the CDR3 measures 13 amino acids.

This clonotype was seen only a few times. The chain links TRBV10-3 to TRBJ1-5; 7 bases are a match to TRBD1. The germline V gene has CDR1 ENHRY and CDR2 SYGVKD. V dropped 2 bases and J dropped 11; count of bases not matched to a gene: 9. This CDR3 contains 14 residues. The CDR3 loop reads CAISEADRVETQHF. CDR3 DNA: TGTGCCATCAGTGAGGCCGACAGGGTTGAGACCCAGCATTTT.

This sequence joins TRBV20-1 and TRBJ1-2; 7 bases fit TRBD1. The V segment lost 6 bases and the J segment 4 bases; nucleotides outside the gene matches: 5. Germline CDR1 DFQATT, CDR2 SNEGSKA (reference sequence). This CDR3 is built from 12 residues. CDR3 nucleotide sequence: TGCAGTGCAGCCGGGACAGTCTATGGCTACACCTTC. Translation gives CSAAGTVYGYTF.

This sequence joins TRBV20-1 and TRBJ1-2, with D possibly matching TRBD1 (5 bases). Germline-derived CDR1 and CDR2 are DFQATT and SNEGSKA (reference sequence). The CDR3 covers 14 residues. Trimming cost V 4 bases and J 4 bases, with 16 bases left between them. The CDR3 bases are TGCAGTGCTATGGGGGGTAGCGGGGCCTATGGCTACACCTTC. It specifies CSAMGGSGAYGYTF.

As regards this clonotype: The conserved final phenylalanine or tryptophan is absent from the CDR3, which likely points to a read error. Because the CDR3's place on the DNA is in doubt, the DNA is left out and the CDR3 is given as listed by TCRdb. The chain has TRBV7-2 and TRBJ1-2. The CDR3 numbers 12 amino acids, ends counted. Looked up from germline, CDR1 is SGHTA and CDR2 is FQGNSA. The chain's CDR3 is CASSFGLDGYPY.

This clonotype occurred many times. This chain connects TRBV2 to TRBJ2-1, with 10 bases that match TRBD1. The CDR3 extends over 17 amino acids. From germline, CDR1 is SNHLY and CDR2 FYNNEI. The junction had 11 bases not matched to a gene; V was cut back by 3 bases and J by 6 bases. CDR3 in amino acids: CASSDLRRTGGINEQFF. DNA for the CDR3: TGTGCCAGCAGTGATCTGCGTCGGACAGGGGGTATCAATGAGCAGTTCTTC.

This clonotype has just a few counts. The chain recombines TRBV10-3 with TRBJ2-3; 15 bases match TRBD2. J gave up 3 bases and V 8 bases, and 6 bases lay outside the gene matches. Looked up from germline, CDR1 is ENHRY and CDR2 is SYGVKD. There are 16 residues in the CDR3. The CDR3 nucleotides are TGTGCCATCCGACCGGGACTAGCGGGAGGTACAGATACGCAGTATTTT. Protein sequence: CAIRPGLAGGTDTQYF.

This clonotype was seen ten or more times. The V gene is TRBV5-4, the J gene TRBJ2-3, with D unresolved. The CDR3 length is 13 residues. Germline-derived CDR1 and CDR2 are SGHNT and YYREEE (reference sequence). The V end was cut by 3 bases, the J end by 1 base, with 6 bases between. For the CDR3, the DNA is TGTGCCAGCAGCTCGGCAGGCACAGATACGCAGTATTTT. It specifies CASSSAGTDTQYF.

This clonotype was counted ten times or more. This chain links TRBV4-3 with TRBJ1-5; D gene uncertain. Germline assignment: CDR1 LGHNA and CDR2 YSLEER. The CDR3 is made up of 14 amino acids. V was clipped by 0 bases and J by 0 bases, with 3 bases between them. The CDR3 nucleotides are TGCGCCAGCAGCCAAGACAGTAGCAATCAGCCCCAGCATTTT. Protein product: CASSQDSSNQPQHF.

This clonotype occurred many times. The chain combines TRBV9 with TRBJ2-3; 8 nucleotides agree with TRBD2. CDR1 and CDR2 (germline): SGDLS, YYNGEE. J lost 2 bases, V lost 0 bases, and 2 bases had no gene match. The CDR3 totals 15 residues. As DNA, the CDR3 is TGTGCCAGCAGCGTAGGTAGCGGGGACACAGATACGCAGTATTTT. Its protein product is CASSVGSGDTDTQYF.

Concerning this clonotype: No conserved phenylalanine or tryptophan is present at the end of the CDR3, so a read error is the likely explanation. The chain is built from TRBV6-1 and TRBJ2-7; D call uncertain. CDR3 length: 11 amino acids. Trimming left V 4 bases short and J 9 bases short, with 10 bases between. CDR1 is MNHNS, CDR2 SASEGT, per germline. The CDR3 protein is CASSAAQAQYY. CDR3 in DNA: TGTGCCAGCAGTGCTGCGCAGGCGCAGTACTAC.

Details on this clonotype: No conserved phenylalanine or tryptophan is present at the end of the CDR3, so a read error is the likely explanation. It is unclear where the CDR3 begins or ends on the DNA, so no DNA is shown, and the CDR3 is as TCRdb lists it. The CDR3 spells CASSSQRELNYDL. The chain links TRBV9 to TRBJ2-3; the table's D call, TRBD1, has no DNA check behind it. Germline lookup yields CDR1 SGDLS and CDR2 YYNGEE. Counting both end residues, the CDR3 totals 13 amino acids.

With respect to this clonotype: Being one base from a much bigger clone, this may be a read error. This chain uses TRBV12-5 with TRBJ1-6, with D unresolved. Germline assignment: CDR1 LGHNT and CDR2 FRNRAP. CDR3 length: 18 residues. V lost 5 bases, J lost 3 bases, and 20 bases lay in between. CDR3 amino acids: CASGQGGLRAGYNSPLHF. The CDR3 nucleotides are TGTGCTAGTGGTCAAGGCGGTCTCCGGGCGGGCTATAATTCACCCCTCCACTTT.